A single T cell receptor beta chain is shown here with its context. What it binds is unknown. The V and J ends lost 4 bases and 3 bases respectively, with 24 bases between them. The CDR3 is made up of 17 amino acids. Per the germline V gene, CDR1 is SQVTM and CDR2 is ANQGSEA. The data stem from a study of T cell responses to AZD1222 COVID-19 vaccine. Study details: Second doses at about 4 or about 12 weeks were pooled.

The data were produced by immunoSEQ multiplex PCR, yet TCRdb's version contains in-frame clones alone and is incomplete. The sample carries about 120,000 clones, roughly 91% recorded once. Study-wide results and limits: The donors showed a predominance of white British ancestry and of females, with possible underestimation of clonal diversity.

The starting material was peripheral blood, obtained on day 0 of AZD1222 vaccination. This rearrangement joins TRBV29-1 to TRBJ1-2; D unclear. The TCR sequence derives from an adult in good health. CDR3 DNA sequence: TGCAGCGTTGTGATGTGGTCAAAGAACTACCCCTACTATGGCTACACCTTC. It specifies CSVVMWSKNYPYYGYTF.